This entry lists 20 T cell receptor beta chains sequenced from one sample in a study of Ad26.COV2.S vaccination and SARS-CoV-2 variants. Sample treatment: some 19 received Ad26.COV2.S at low or high dose, single or two shots; about 5 received placebo; per-sample allocation not given. Sampling happened 63 days after the first vaccine or placebo injection. Measured with immunoSEQ multiplex PCR; TCRdb has only the in-frame clones, and not every one. The sample has about 420,000 clones, around nine tenths seen once; the top ten hold less than 4.5%. Specimen: peripheral blood, collected in a trial of Ad26.COV2.S vaccine versus placebo. Receptors were obtained from a person aged 18-65 years who received the Ad26.COV2.S COVID-19 vaccine or a placebo.

This clone is a singleton in its sample. J is TRBJ2-3 and V is TRBV29-1; 13 bases agree with TRBD2. CDR1 SQVTM and CDR2 ANQGSEA come from the germline V gene. With 4 bases clipped from V and 5 bases from J, the junction kept 6 bases outside the gene matches. This CDR3 is built from 15 residues. CDR3 amino acids: CSVGTSGGGEDTQYF. The CDR3 nucleotides are TGCAGCGTTGGGACTAGCGGGGGCGGGGAAGATACGCAGTATTTT.

This clone has a single count. This rearrangement joins TRBV6-2 or TRBV6-3 to TRBJ1-2; D is perhaps TRBD1 (5 bases). Per germline, CDR1 MNHEY and CDR2 SVGEGT. The CDR3 loop spans 13 amino acids. The V gene lost 0 bases and the J gene lost 7 bases, with 9 bases spanning the gap. This CDR3 reads CASSYSGGSGYTF. CDR3 sequence (DNA): TGTGCCAGCAGTTACTCCGGGGGGTCTGGCTACACCTTC.

This clone has a handful of counts. The chain employs TRBV4-1 and TRBJ2-7; the D gene is possibly TRBD1 (5 bases). Deletions cut 0 bases from V and 7 bases from J, with 10 bases between. The CDR3 sequence is 13 residues long. Germline CDR1 is MGHRA and CDR2 is YSYEKL. DNA for the CDR3: TGCGCCAGCAGCCAAGATAAGGGGTGGGAGCAGTACTTC. This sequence encodes CASSQDKGWEQYF.

The chain couples TRBV28 to TRBJ1-2; 8 nucleotides align to TRBD1. V was pared by 3 bases and J by 1 base, with 7 bases of the junction left unmatched. The CDR3 is made up of 16 amino acids. Per the germline V gene, CDR1 is MDHEN and CDR2 is SYDVKM. This CDR3 reads CASSLSQGASNYGYTF. DNA of the CDR3: TGTGCCAGCAGTTTGTCCCAGGGGGCGAGTAACTATGGCTACACCTTC.

The chain uses TRBV6-4 and TRBJ2-3; D not certain. Per germline, CDR1 MRHNA and CDR2 SNTAGT. V lost 0 bases and J lost 2, with 9 bases in between. There are 15 residues in the CDR3. In nucleotides, the CDR3 is TGTGCCAGCAGTGACTCACTACCGCCCACAGATACGCAGTATTTT. Its protein product is CASSDSLPPTDTQYF.

The V and J genes are TRBV7-2 and TRBJ1-2; a possible D gene is TRBD1 (5 bases). This CDR3 is built from 15 residues. Germline V gene sequence: CDR1 SGHTA, CDR2 FQGNSA. Trimming shortened V by 0 bases and J by 5 bases, and 13 bases separated the two germline ends. The CDR3 DNA sequence: TGTGCCAGCAGCTTAGCGGGGACTTCTTCGTATGGCTACACCTTC. Its translation is CASSLAGTSSYGYTF.

The CDR3 DNA is TGTGCCAGCAGTGAGAACCCGGGAGCCCTATACGAGCAGTACTTC. This gives the protein CASSENPGALYEQYF. V gene TRBV2 combines with J gene TRBJ2-7, with D perhaps TRBD2 (6 bases). CDR3 size: 15 residues. CDR1 and CDR2 from the germline V gene are SNHLY and FYNNEI. Trimming removed 3 bases at V and 4 bases at J, with 16 bases between.

There are a few counts of this clone. The chain carries TRBV18 and TRBJ1-2; no definite D call. This CDR3 comprises 13 residues. The germline V gene encodes CDR1 KGHSH and CDR2 LQKENI. Trimming took 2 bases from V and 2 from J, leaving 6 bases between them. The CDR3 nucleotides are TGTGCCAGCTCACCAGGGAAGAACTATGGCTACACCTTC. It codes for CASSPGKNYGYTF.

This clone was recorded a few times. This chain joins TRBV7-6 and TRBJ2-7; D is unresolved. V gave up 4 bases and J gave up 3 bases, with 4 bases separating them. This CDR3 region has 11 residues. Germline V lookup: CDR1 SGHVS, CDR2 FNYEAQ. CDR3 in DNA: TGTGCCAGCAGCTCCTACTACGAGCAGTACTTC. This sequence encodes CASSSYYEQYF.

For the CDR3, the DNA is TGTGCCACCAGTGACTGGGGACAGGGAAAGCAGTACTTC. Protein: CATSDWGQGKQYF. The chain links TRBV24-1 to TRBJ2-7; 9 bases are a match to TRBD1. With 4 bases clipped from V and 8 bases from J, the junction kept 5 bases outside the gene matches. The CDR3 length is 13 residues. In germline, CDR1 is KGHDR, CDR2 SFDVKD.

The V call is TRBV29-1, the J call TRBJ2-2; 8 bases match TRBD1. Germline CDR1 reads SQVTM; CDR2 reads ANQGSEA. V was pared by 6 bases and J by 4 bases, with 7 bases of the junction left unmatched. The CDR3 loop spans 14 amino acids. The CDR3 DNA reads as TGCAGCGTCGCCAGACAGGGGACCACCGGGGAGCTGTTTTTT. Translation gives CSVARQGTTGELFF.

This chain joins TRBV7-2 and TRBJ1-3; D uncertain. Germline CDR1 is SGHTA and CDR2 is FQGNSA. The CDR3 contains 16 residues. V shed 2 bases and J shed 4 bases, with 15 bases lying between them. The CDR3 here is CASSLTTWQLGNTIYF. The CDR3 nucleotides are TGTGCCAGCAGCTTAACGACGTGGCAGCTAGGAAACACCATATATTTT. Full variable domain (rest looked up from reference TRBV7-2 and TRBJ1-3): GAGVSQSPSNKVTEKGKDVELRCDPISGHTALYWYRQSLGQGLEFLIYFQGNSAPDKSGLPSDRFSAERTGGSVSTLTIQRTQQEDSAVYLCASSLTTWQLGNTIYFGEGSWLTVV.

The rearrangement joins TRBV9 to TRBJ2-7, with 9 bases fitting TRBD1. CDR1 and CDR2 (germline): SGDLS, YYNGEE. The junction had 9 bases not matched to a gene; V was cut back by 3 bases and J by 2 bases. CDR3 size: 16 residues. In DNA form, the CDR3 reads TGTGCCAGCAGCGCCAAGGGGGGGACAGGGACCTACGAGCAGTACTTC. Translating gives CASSAKGGTGTYEQYF.

The chain is built from TRBV2 and TRBJ1-1, with TRBD1 matching 7 bases. Germline values: CDR1 SNHLY, CDR2 FYNNEI. The V segment lost 4 bases and the J segment 0 bases; nucleotides outside the gene matches: 5. The CDR3 totals 15 residues. DNA for the CDR3: TGTGCCAGCAGTGGGGTAGGGGGCCTGAACACTGAAGCTTTCTTT. Translated, it gives CASSGVGGLNTEAFF. Based on the CDR3 plus reference TRBV2 and TRBJ1-1, the full variable domain is EPEVTQTPSHQVTQMGQEVILRCVPISNHLYFYWYRQILGQKVEFLVSFYNNEISEKSEIFDDQFSVERPDGSNFTLKIRSTKLEDSAMYFCASSGVGGLNTEAFFGQGTRLTVV.

The chain links TRBV28 to TRBJ1-3; D gene uncertain. The V gene lost 4 bases and the J gene lost 2 bases, with 12 bases spanning the gap. From germline, CDR1 is MDHEN and CDR2 SYDVKM. The CDR3 contains 15 residues. CDR3: CASSYDSSAGNTIYF. CDR3 coding DNA: TGTGCCAGCAGTTACGACTCCAGCGCTGGAAACACCATATATTTT. Filled out from reference TRBV28 and TRBJ1-3, the complete variable domain reads DVKVTQSSRYLVKRTGEKVFLECVQDMDHENMFWYRQDPGLGLRLIYFSYDVKMKEKGDIPEGYSVSREKKERFSLILESASTNQTSMYLCASSYDSSAGNTIYFGEGSWLTVV.

This chain joins TRBV7-8 and TRBJ2-3, with a tentative D call TRBD1 (6 bases). The CDR3 consists of 15 residues. From germline, CDR1 is SGHVS and CDR2 FQNEAQ. The V and J ends lost 6 bases and 0 bases respectively, with 13 bases between them. The CDR3, as DNA: TGTGCCAGCAGTCCTACAGGGCCTAGCACAGATACGCAGTATTTT. It yields the protein CASSPTGPSTDTQYF.

The rearrangement uses TRBV30 and TRBJ1-3; 8 bases are a match to TRBD1. Germline V gives CDR1 GTSNPN, CDR2 SVGIG (reference sequence). This CDR3 comprises 14 residues. V lost 0 bases and J lost 5; bases outside the gene matches: 3. CDR3 bases: TGTGCCTGGAGTGTAGACAGGGGAAGAAACACCATATATTTT. Its protein product is CAWSVDRGRNTIYF.

The chain couples TRBV12-3 or TRBV12-4 to TRBJ1-2; D not certain. The V and J ends lost 6 bases and 7 bases respectively, with 15 bases between them. The CDR3 is 13 amino acids. The CDR3 spells CASRSGDLGGYTF. For the CDR3, the DNA is TGTGCCAGCAGATCCGGAGACCTGGGTGGCTACACCTTC.

The chain combines TRBV5-4 with TRBJ1-4; 9 positions match TRBD1. The V gene's germline CDR1 is SGHNT and CDR2 YYREEE (reference sequence). The CDR3 has 14 amino acids. The trim removed 0 bases at V and 14 bases at J, leaving 8 bases unmatched. The CDR3: CASSLGGTGKELFF. The DNA of the CDR3 is TGTGCCAGCAGCTTGGGGGGGACAGGGAAAGAGCTGTTTTTT.

The chain carries TRBV7-3 and TRBJ2-3; 8 bases are shared with TRBD2. Germline-derived CDR1 and CDR2 are SGHTA and FQGTGA. This CDR3 contains 16 residues. After removal of 0 bases from V and 1 base from J, the junction contained 3 bases not matched to a gene. CDR3 residues: CASSLTGRGGTDTQYF. DNA for the CDR3: TGTGCCAGCAGCTTAACTGGGCGGGGGGGCACAGATACGCAGTATTTT.